This TCR beta chain derives from a study of T cell repertoires in cytomegalovirus infection. Study-level background: Through public TCR beta signatures, both CMV infection and matching HLA type were indicated.

Whole-study results and caveats: Using cumulative public TCR beta family frequency, the authors identified those who carried CMV together with the relevant HLA. The study found HLA-C-restricted CMV-specific TCR beta clonotypes dominating the ex vivo response.

This clonotype was recorded a few times. Antigen specificity is unknown. CDR3 length: 14 residues. Germline CDR1 reads DFQATT; CDR2 reads SNEGSKA (reference sequence). Losses at the gene ends were 6 bases for V and 1 base for J; bases not matched to a gene: 5. Using its own MiXCR run on the reads, TCRdb lists one record per CDR3 protein. Here the sample spans 200,000 to 300,000 distinct CDR3 sequences, approximately 15% being singletons. The sample was PBMCs. The chain recombines TRBV20-1 with TRBJ2-3; 9 positions match TRBD2. The TCR originated in a human donor in good health (CMV status not recorded). Some clones in this sample may be carry-over from other donors' samples. The CDR3 DNA follows: TGCAGTGCATGGACTAGCGCCGGCACAGATACGCAGTATTTT. This gives the protein CSAWTSAGTDTQYF.